This is a list of T cell receptor beta chains from one sample in a study of a mutant IDH1 vaccine in newly diagnosed glioma. Method: immunoSEQ multiplex PCR; TCRdb's copy keeps in-frame clones and lacks some. The sample has some 70,000 clones, approximately 79% seen once. The specimen was PBMCs, collected from a glioma patient treated with radiotherapy, temozolomide or both. The receptor source for this set is a man between 50 and 59 years old with glioma. Each CDR3 is given with its conserved first and last residue. The D gene is left open where the match is weak. For some rows the clone size is stated as once, few or many, or as a class when expanded; others skip it.

D gene	clone size	V gene	J gene	CDR3 protein	CDR3 DNA
-	once	TRBV29-1	TRBJ2-7	CSVEDQYRKPYEQYF	TGCAGCGTTGAAGATCAGTACAGGAAACCCTACGAGCAGTACTTC
TRBD1	-	TRBV30	TRBJ1-5	CAWSAFTGGQPQHF	TGTGCCTGGAGCGCATTCACAGGGGGCCAGCCCCAGCATTTT
TRBD2	-	TRBV30	TRBJ2-7	CAWRRGVGYEQYF	TGTGCCTGGAGGCGGGGGGTCGGTTACGAGCAGTACTTC
TRBD1	-	TRBV19	TRBJ1-1	CASSIQGEYTEAFF	TGTGCCAGTAGTATACAGGGGGAGTACACTGAAGCTTTCTTT
-	once	TRBV6-5	TRBJ2-6	CASSLGNSGANVLTF	TGTGCCAGCAGTCTCGGGAACTCTGGGGCCAACGTCCTGACTTTC
-	-	TRBV9	TRBJ1-3	CASSVDSAEGNTIYF	TGTGCCAGCAGCGTAGATAGCGCCGAGGGAAACACCATATATTTT
-	-	TRBV29-1	TRBJ2-1	CSVVQANNEQFF	TGCAGCGTGGTACAGGCAAACAATGAGCAGTTCTTC
TRBD1	-	TRBV30	TRBJ1-2	CAWSVGTGVYTF	TGTGCCTGGAGTGTGGGGACAGGGGTCTACACCTTC
-	-	TRBV5-1	TRBJ2-3	CASSRGRAALGDTQYF	TGCGCCAGCAGCAGGGGTAGGGCCGCCCTGGGGGATACGCAGTATTTT
-	-	TRBV25-1	TRBJ1-1	CASSRQDLNTEAFF	TGTGCCAGCAGCAGACAAGACCTGAACACTGAAGCTTTCTTT
TRBD1	-	TRBV13	TRBJ2-5	CASSPDRGLQETQYF	TGTGCCAGCAGCCCGGACAGGGGACTCCAAGAGACCCAGTACTTC
TRBD1	-	TRBV6-1	TRBJ2-7	CASSARDRGQGHEQYF	TGTGCCAGCAGTGCCCGGGACAGGGGGCAGGGGCACGAGCAGTACTTC
TRBD1	few	TRBV30	TRBJ1-1	CAWSLGQGLTEAFF	TGTGCCTGGAGTTTGGGACAGGGTTTGACTGAAGCTTTCTTT
-	-	TRBV4-1	TRBJ1-4	CASSQNEYANEKLFF	TGCGCCAGCAGCCAAAATGAGTACGCCAATGAAAAACTGTTTTTT
-	-	TRBV19	TRBJ2-1	CASSIARGNEQFF	TGTGCCAGTAGTATAGCCCGGGGCAATGAGCAGTTCTTC
TRBD1	-	TRBV9	TRBJ2-5	CASSHRDREKETQYF	TGTGCCAGCAGCCACCGGGACAGGGAAAAAGAGACCCAGTACTTC
-	few	TRBV5-1	TRBJ2-7	CASSTDIQSSYEQYF	TGCGCCAGCAGCACGGACATCCAGAGCTCCTACGAGCAGTACTTC